What follows are 12 T cell receptor beta chains derived from one specimen sequenced in a study of T cell responses to AZD1222 COVID-19 vaccine. Assay: immunoSEQ multiplex PCR; the TCRdb copy retains only in-frame clones and omits some. This table has more than 140,000 clones, approximately 89% appearing once. Sequences were derived from peripheral blood, sampled on day 0 of AZD1222 vaccination. The receptor source for this set is an adult in good health.

J is TRBJ1-5 and V is TRBV19; perhaps TRBD1 as D (5 bases). The CDR3 runs 15 residues. V lost 5 bases and J lost 5, with 16 bases in between. The germline gives CDR1 LNHDA, CDR2 SQIVND (reference sequence). The CDR3 loop is CASSADTSQDQPQHF. The DNA of the CDR3 is TGTGCCAGTAGTGCGGACACTTCCCAAGATCAGCCCCAGCATTTT.

The chain combines TRBV5-1 with TRBJ2-1; TRBD2 agrees at 8 bases. Germline CDR1 is SGHRS and CDR2 is YFSETQ. Trimming took 0 bases from V and 3 from J; bases not matched to a gene: 2. This CDR3 is 15 amino acids long. CDR3 protein: CASSLVAGSYNEQFF. The CDR3 DNA reads as TGCGCCAGCAGCTTGGTAGCGGGGAGCTACAATGAGCAGTTCTTC.

The V gene is TRBV5-4, the J gene TRBJ2-7; TRBD1 aligns across 8 bases. V shed 2 bases and J 3 bases; nucleotides not matched to a gene: 7. There are 15 residues in the CDR3. Germline V gives CDR1 SGHNT, CDR2 YYREEE (reference sequence). CDR3 in DNA: TGTGCCAGCAGCTTTGACGGACAGGGCTACTACGAGCAGTACTTC. Encoded protein: CASSFDGQGYYEQYF.

V usage is TRBV4-3 and J usage is TRBJ1-4, with TRBD1 as a possible D gene (6 bases). The CDR3 sequence is 16 residues long. Germline CDR1 is LGHNA and CDR2 is YSLEER. Trimming pared 0 bases from V and 8 bases from J, leaving 16 bases between. CDR3 amino acids: CASSQEGGGTGEKLFF. DNA of the CDR3: TGCGCCAGCAGCCAAGAGGGAGGGGGTACGGGGGAAAAACTGTTTTTT.

The gene calls are TRBV5-4 and TRBJ2-2; D perhaps matches TRBD1 (6 bases). Germline CDR1 and CDR2: SGHNT and YYREEE (reference sequence). This CDR3 spans 15 amino acids. V lost 1 base and J lost 5, with 12 bases in between. In DNA, the CDR3 is TGTGCCAGCAGCTTGACAGGGTACGGGACCGGGGAGCTGTTTTTT. This codes for CASSLTGYGTGELFF.

The chain combines TRBV7-2 with TRBJ2-1; 10 bases fit TRBD1. Trimming took 5 bases from V and 9 from J; bases not matched to a gene: 13. The CDR3 length is 16 residues. Per the germline V gene, CDR1 is SGHTA and CDR2 is FQGNSA. CDR3 DNA sequence: TGTGCCAGCAGCCCCCCCGACAGGGGGCGCAGGGGTGAGCAGTTCTTC. This gives the protein CASSPPDRGRRGEQFF.

The chain links TRBV7-6 to TRBJ2-7; 7 bases agree with TRBD1. The CDR3 is made up of 15 amino acids. The V gene end was trimmed by 1 base and the J gene end by 0 bases; junction bases not matched to a gene: 3. The V gene's germline CDR1 is SGHVS and CDR2 FNYEAQ. CDR3 amino acids: CASSLGQGPSYEQYF. The CDR3, as DNA: TGTGCCAGCAGCTTAGGACAGGGTCCCTCCTACGAGCAGTACTTC.

The V gene is TRBV19, the J gene TRBJ1-5; D is possibly TRBD1 (5 bases). Germline V gene sequence: CDR1 LNHDA, CDR2 SQIVND (reference sequence). V lost 5 bases, J lost 4 bases, and 15 bases lay in between. CDR3 length equals 15 residues. This chain's CDR3 is CASSSMGRLNQPQHF. CDR3 nucleotide sequence: TGTGCCAGTAGTTCAATGGGACGGTTAAATCAGCCCCAGCATTTT.

This clone was seen only once. This rearrangement joins TRBV6-6 to TRBJ2-3; no firm D call. The CDR3 extends over 13 amino acids. Trimming removed 2 bases from V and 0 bases from J, with 3 bases in between. Germline CDR1 MNHNY, CDR2 SVGAGI (reference sequence). The CDR3 coding sequence is TGTGCCAGCAGTTACGGGAGCACAGATACGCAGTATTTT. It specifies CASSYGSTDTQYF.

The rearrangement uses TRBV7-2 and TRBJ1-4; D gene ambiguous. Trimming took off 0 bases at V and 0 bases at J, with 8 bases between the two ends. The CDR3 is made up of 16 amino acids. Germline values: CDR1 SGHTA, CDR2 FQGNSA. CDR3 region: CASSLAGPATNEKLFF. The DNA of the CDR3 is TGTGCCAGCAGCTTAGCTGGGCCAGCAACTAATGAAAAACTGTTTTTT. Full variable domain (remainder filled in from reference TRBV7-2 and TRBJ1-4): GAGVSQSPSNKVTEKGKDVELRCDPISGHTALYWYRQSLGQGLEFLIYFQGNSAPDKSGLPSDRFSAERTGGSVSTLTIQRTQQEDSAVYLCASSLAGPATNEKLFFGSGTQLSVL.

The V call is TRBV6-5, the J call TRBJ1-6; D not certain. Per germline, CDR1 MNHEY and CDR2 SVGAGI. CDR3 length equals 15 residues. Trimming removed 0 bases from V and 7 bases from J, with 10 bases in between. The CDR3 loop is CASSYSRAANSPLHF. CDR3 nucleotide sequence: TGTGCCAGCAGTTACTCGCGGGCAGCCAATTCACCCCTCCACTTT.

The chain couples TRBV30 to TRBJ1-5; 7 nucleotides agree with TRBD1. Germline lookup yields CDR1 GTSNPN and CDR2 SVGIG (reference sequence). Trimming cost V 5 bases and J 5 bases; bases outside gene matches: 12. The CDR3 contains 15 residues. CDR3 coding DNA: TGTGCCTGGCAGACAGGGTCCTCGGTCGATCAGCCCCAGCATTTT. Residues: CAWQTGSSVDQPQHF.